These 26 T cell receptor beta chains share one sample of origin, sequenced in a study of T cells in Graves' hyperthyroidism and ophthalmopathy (dated by TCRdb to the late 2010s). Receptor libraries were prepared by multiplex PCR. The sequencing machine was an Illumina HiSeq 2000. The TCR beta CDR3 regions were amplified from RNA transcripts. The TCR CDR3 was subjected to a first round of RT-PCR using the HTBI primer set and the Qiagen OneStep RT-PCR kit. In-frame beta chains were kept once TCRdb had trimmed the public reads at Q25 with fastp and called clones with MiXCR. Every distinct CDR3 protein forms one entry, paired with its most common genes and DNA. The sample table contains hundreds of thousands of distinct CDR3 sequences; only one count was recorded for just under 20% of them. Of the sample, around 50% falls within the top ten clones. Sequencing used blood. The receptors here all came from a man aged 40-55 years with Graves' ophthalmopathy.

This clonotype appeared many times. The chain joins TRBV7-2 to TRBJ1-5; the D is unclear. This CDR3 region has 13 residues. Germline lookup yields CDR1 SGHTA and CDR2 FQGNSA. V was pared by 1 base and J by 3 bases, with 4 bases between. The CDR3 here is CASSLGHNQPQHF. The CDR3 DNA follows: TGTGCCAGCAGCTTAGGCCACAATCAGCCCCAGCATTTT.

This chain joins TRBV27 and TRBJ2-1, with a weak D call TRBD2 (6 bases). The germline V gene encodes CDR1 MNHEY and CDR2 SMNVEV (reference sequence). CDR3 size: 16 residues. Trimming took off 5 bases at V and 0 bases at J, with 14 bases between the two ends. The CDR3 DNA sequence: TGTGCCAGCAGTGACAACGGGAGAGGCTCCTACAATGAGCAGTTCTTC. It encodes CASSDNGRGSYNEQFF.

Details on this clonotype: This clone may be a read error of a much larger clone one base away. The chain employs TRBV7-6 and TRBJ2-7; no reliable D call. The better agreement between TRBJ2-1 and the DNA end casts doubt on the J call. This CDR3 has 13 amino acids. Germline loops: CDR1 SGHVS, CDR2 FNYEAQ. CDR3 nucleotide sequence: TGTGCCAGCAGCTACACAGCTTTCTACGAGCAGTTCTTC. As protein: CASSYTAFYEQFF.

This clonotype was observed many times. The V call is TRBV27, the J call TRBJ2-1; a weak D match, TRBD1 (5 bases). This CDR3 is 15 amino acids long. The germline CDR1 and CDR2 sequences are MNHEY and SMNVEV (reference sequence). V was shortened by 0 bases and J by 6 bases, with 12 bases between the two germline ends. Here the CDR3 DNA reads TGTGCCAGCAGTTTATCTTGGAGACAGTTCAATGAGCAGTTCTTC. Amino acids: CASSLSWRQFNEQFF.

Of note for this clonotype: A read error may explain this, as a much larger clone is one base away. This chain connects TRBV2 to TRBJ2-3; D is possibly TRBD2 (5 bases). The CDR3 runs to 14 residues. Germline V gene sequence: CDR1 SNHLY, CDR2 FYNNEI. Trimming removed 10 bases from V and 0 bases from J, with 14 bases in between. The DNA for the CDR3 is TGTGCCAACACCTTCGGACTTAGCACAGATACGCAGTATTTT. It is translated as CANTFGLSTDTQYF.

Ten or more counts support this clonotype. The rearrangement joins TRBV6-1 to TRBJ2-5; perhaps TRBD2 as D (7 bases). The CDR3 loop spans 14 amino acids. The germline gives CDR1 MNHNS, CDR2 SASEGT. Trimming pared 6 bases from V and 6 bases from J, leaving 17 bases between. Here the CDR3 DNA reads TGTGCCAGCAGCGGTAGGGGGGGGAGGAAGACCCAGTACTTC. It is translated as CASSGRGGRKTQYF.

V usage is TRBV7-2 and J usage is TRBJ2-1; D is unresolved. The CDR3 is 15 residues long. The ends were cut back, 4 bases at V and 0 bases at J, with 10 bases in the middle. The V gene's germline CDR1 is SGHTA and CDR2 FQGNSA. CDR3 region: CASSSYPGSYNEQFF. As DNA, the CDR3 is TGTGCCAGCAGCTCCTACCCTGGCTCCTACAATGAGCAGTTCTTC. Supplemented by reference TRBV7-2 and TRBJ2-1, the full variable domain reads GAGVSQSPSNKVTEKGKDVELRCDPISGHTALYWYRQSLGQGLEFLIYFQGNSAPDKSGLPSDRFSAERTGGSVSTLTIQRTQQEDSAVYLCASSSYPGSYNEQFFGPGTRLTVL.

This clonotype was counted ten times or more. The rearrangement links TRBV28 to TRBJ1-1; no firm D call. V lost 2 bases and J 10 bases, leaving 14 bases between the germline ends. Per the germline V gene, CDR1 is MDHEN and CDR2 is SYDVKM. The CDR3 spans 13 residues. In DNA form, the CDR3 reads TGTGCCAGCAGTTTAGAACTGGCCCGGGGAGCTTTCTTT. Its protein is CASSLELARGAFF. The entire variable domain, with the rest obtained from reference TRBV28 and TRBJ1-1, is as follows: DVKVTQSSRYLVKRTGEKVFLECVQDMDHENMFWYRQDPGLGLRLIYFSYDVKMKEKGDIPEGYSVSREKKERFSLILESASTNQTSMYLCASSLELARGAFFGQGTRLTVV.

This chain uses TRBV6-1 with TRBJ1-2; 7 bases agree with TRBD1. The V and J ends lost 4 bases and 0 bases, in that order; junction bases with no gene match: 5. CDR1 and CDR2 (germline): MNHNS, SASEGT. CDR3 length: 15 amino acids. Here the CDR3 reads CASSGQGTPNYGYTF. The DNA of the CDR3 is TGTGCCAGCAGTGGACAGGGCACCCCTAACTATGGCTACACCTTC.

Many counts were recorded for this clonotype. This chain joins TRBV20-1 and TRBJ2-5; no firm D call. Per germline, CDR1 DFQATT and CDR2 SNEGSKA (reference sequence). The CDR3 has 10 amino acids. V lost 2 bases and J lost 4, with 2 bases in between. The CDR3 reads CSARRETQYF. For the CDR3, the DNA is TGCAGTGCTAGACGAGAGACCCAGTACTTC.

There are many counts of this clonotype. V and J are TRBV28 and TRBJ2-1, with 9 positions matching TRBD2. The CDR3 consists of 18 residues. V gave up 8 bases and J gave up 4 bases; unmatched junction bases: 18. Germline V gene data show CDR1 as MDHEN and CDR2 as SYDVKM. CDR3 in amino acids: CASYTIVVAGEGYNEQFF. DNA for the CDR3: TGTGCCAGCTACACAATTGTCGTAGCGGGAGAAGGTTACAATGAGCAGTTCTTC.

At least ten counts were recorded for this clonotype. The chain couples TRBV28 to TRBJ2-7; D unclear. This CDR3 region has 12 residues. Looked up from germline, CDR1 is MDHEN and CDR2 is SYDVKM. V was pared by 3 bases and J by 2 bases, with 5 bases between. The CDR3 here is CASSFFTYEQYF. The DNA of the CDR3 is TGTGCCAGCAGTTTCTTCACCTACGAGCAGTACTTC.

This clonotype was recorded a few times. The chain uses TRBV5-6 and TRBJ2-1; D may be TRBD1 (6 bases). This CDR3 has 15 residues. Germline CDR1 reads SGHDT; CDR2 reads YYEEEE. Trimming pared 1 base from V and 3 bases from J, leaving 11 bases between. This chain's CDR3 is CASSLWDIYYNEQFF. DNA of the CDR3: TGTGCCAGCAGCTTGTGGGACATTTACTACAATGAGCAGTTCTTC.

This clonotype was seen many times. This chain connects TRBV2 to TRBJ2-3; 8 nucleotides align to TRBD1. The V segment lost 10 bases and the J segment 4 bases; nucleotides outside the gene matches: 10. Germline V gives CDR1 SNHLY, CDR2 FYNNEI. The CDR3 has 14 amino acids. The CDR3 is CATGWQGQADTQYF. DNA of the CDR3: TGTGCCACCGGGTGGCAGGGACAGGCAGATACGCAGTATTTT.

This clonotype was observed a few times. This chain connects TRBV3-1 to TRBJ2-7; TRBD1 is a possible D gene (6 bases). Trimming cost V 4 bases and J 5 bases, with 21 bases left between them. The CDR3 is 16 residues long. Germline lookup yields CDR1 LGHDT and CDR2 YNNKEL (reference sequence). This CDR3 reads CASSPQGWQGSNEQYF. The CDR3 region has the DNA TGTGCCAGCAGCCCCCAGGGGTGGCAGGGCAGCAACGAGCAGTACTTC.

The V call is TRBV27, the J call TRBJ2-1; a possible D gene is TRBD2 (7 bases). Looked up from germline, CDR1 is MNHEY and CDR2 is SMNVEV (reference sequence). Between the trimmed V and J ends, which lost 7 bases and 8 bases, there was a span of 15 bases. This CDR3 comprises 13 residues. This CDR3 reads CASNIEGGDEQFF. The CDR3 DNA sequence: TGTGCCAGCAACATCGAGGGGGGGGATGAGCAGTTCTTC.

There are many counts of this clonotype. V and J are TRBV11-2 and TRBJ2-7, with D perhaps matching TRBD2 (6 bases). There are 13 residues in the CDR3. The germline CDR1 and CDR2 sequences are SGHAT and FQNNGV. Trimming pared 3 bases from V and 7 bases from J, leaving 13 bases between. CDR3 nucleotides: TGTGCCAGCAGCTTTAACCTAGCGCAAGAGCAGTACTTC. Translated: CASSFNLAQEQYF. Drawing the rest from reference TRBV11-2 and TRBJ2-7, the complete variable domain is EAGVAQSPRYKIIEKRQSVAFWCNPISGHATLYWYQQILGQGPKLLIQFQNNGVVDDSQLPKDRFSAERLKGVDSTLKIQPAKLEDSAVYLCASSFNLAQEQYFGPGTRLTVT.

The J gene is TRBJ1-5, the V gene TRBV7-9; D is perhaps TRBD1 (5 bases). Germline lookup yields CDR1 SEHNR and CDR2 FQNEAQ (reference sequence). This CDR3 region has 14 residues. Trimming stripped 1 base from V and 7 bases from J, with 11 bases between. In nucleotides, the CDR3 is TGTGCCAGCAGCTTAGGTACCCGGGGGCAGCCCCAGCATTTT. Protein: CASSLGTRGQPQHF.

This clonotype was seen at least ten times. CDR3 sequence: CASSTPFSDSYNEQFF. Here the CDR3 DNA reads TGTGCCAGCAGCACCCCTTTCAGTGACTCCTACAATGAGCAGTTCTTC. The chain couples TRBV7-9 to TRBJ2-1; D ambiguous. The CDR3 is 16 amino acids. V shed 5 bases and J shed 0 bases, with 14 bases lying between them. Germline V gene lookup returns CDR1 SEHNR and CDR2 FQNEAQ (reference sequence). The variable domain in full, completed from reference TRBV7-9 and TRBJ2-1, reads DTGVSQNPRHKITKRGQNVTFRCDPISEHNRLYWYRQTLGQGPEFLTYFQNEAQLEKSRLLSDRFSAERPKGSFSTLEIQRTEQGDSAMYLCASSTPFSDSYNEQFFGPGTRLTVL.

The chain links TRBV6-1 to TRBJ2-7; 11 positions match TRBD2. V gave up 6 bases and J gave up 5 bases; unmatched junction bases: 3. Germline V CDR1 and CDR2: MNHNS, SASEGT. The CDR3 is 13 residues long. CDR3 nucleotides: TGTGCCAGCAGACTAGCGGGAGCCAACGAGCAGTACTTC. As protein: CASRLAGANEQYF.

The DNA for the CDR3 is TGTGCCAGCAGCTCCCGGACTAGCGGGAGACTGCAAGAGACCCAGTACTTC. Protein: CASSSRTSGRLQETQYF. V and J are TRBV3-1 and TRBJ2-5, with 13 bases lining up with TRBD2. The CDR3 runs to 17 residues. V dropped 5 bases and J dropped 2; count of bases not matched to a gene: 8. Germline CDR1 LGHDT, CDR2 YNNKEL (reference sequence).

The chain carries TRBV28 and TRBJ1-2, with 9 bases fitting TRBD1. V trimming: 4 bases; J trimming: 5 bases; junction bases outside the gene matches: 5. The germline V gene has CDR1 MDHEN and CDR2 SYDVKM. The CDR3 sequence is 14 residues long. The CDR3 sequence: CASSYTGGAYGYTF. The CDR3 DNA reads as TGTGCCAGCAGTTACACAGGGGGCGCTTATGGCTACACCTTC.

The chain joins TRBV29-1 to TRBJ2-5; perhaps TRBD1 as D (6 bases). Trimming cost V 6 bases and J 4 bases, with 15 bases left between them. CDR3 length: 13 residues. Germline V gives CDR1 SQVTM, CDR2 ANQGSEA. For the CDR3, the DNA is TGCAGCGTGGGGGCAGGGGTTGGAGAGACCCAGTACTTC. Encoded protein: CSVGAGVGETQYF.

This clonotype was observed at least ten times. V usage is TRBV2 and J usage is TRBJ2-3; 11 bases match TRBD2. CDR1 SNHLY and CDR2 FYNNEI come from the germline V gene. V was pared by 8 bases and J by 1 base, with 11 bases of the junction left unmatched. The CDR3 loop spans 17 amino acids. The CDR3 DNA reads TGTGCCAGCTTGAGGATACAACTAGCGGGGGGCACAGATACGCAGTATTTT. This sequence encodes CASLRIQLAGGTDTQYF.

This chain links TRBV6-2 or TRBV6-3 with TRBJ2-3; D remains ambiguous. The germline V gene has CDR1 MNHEY and CDR2 SVGEGT. Between the trimmed V and J ends, which lost 6 bases and 1 base, there was a span of 11 bases. This CDR3 has 14 amino acids. CDR3 residues: CASRPSYRTDTQYF. In nucleotides, the CDR3 is TGTGCCAGCAGACCGTCCTATCGCACAGATACGCAGTATTTT.

The V gene is TRBV2, the J gene TRBJ2-7; possible D gene TRBD1, 5 bases. V was pared by 6 bases and J by 2 bases, with 14 bases between. Per the germline V gene, CDR1 is SNHLY and CDR2 is FYNNEI. The CDR3 is made up of 14 amino acids. The CDR3 region is CASSDSNNPYEQYF. CDR3 sequence (DNA): TGTGCCAGCAGCGACAGCAACAACCCCTACGAGCAGTACTTC.